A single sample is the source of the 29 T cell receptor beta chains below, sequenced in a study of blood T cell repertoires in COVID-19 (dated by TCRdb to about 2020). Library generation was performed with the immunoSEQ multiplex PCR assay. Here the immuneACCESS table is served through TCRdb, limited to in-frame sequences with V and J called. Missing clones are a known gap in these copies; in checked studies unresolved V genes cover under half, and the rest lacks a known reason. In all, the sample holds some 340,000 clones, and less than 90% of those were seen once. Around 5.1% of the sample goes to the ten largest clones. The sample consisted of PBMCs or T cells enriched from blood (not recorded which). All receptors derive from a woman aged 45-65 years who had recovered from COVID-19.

The CDR3 coding sequence is TGTGCCAGCAGCTTAGACGGGAGCTACAATGAGCAGTTCTTC. It translates to CASSLDGSYNEQFF. The J gene is TRBJ2-1, the V gene TRBV7-2, with D possibly being TRBD2 (6 bases). CDR3 size: 14 residues. Germline V gene data show CDR1 as SGHTA and CDR2 as FQGNSA. Trimming left V 1 base short and J 3 bases short, with 7 bases between.

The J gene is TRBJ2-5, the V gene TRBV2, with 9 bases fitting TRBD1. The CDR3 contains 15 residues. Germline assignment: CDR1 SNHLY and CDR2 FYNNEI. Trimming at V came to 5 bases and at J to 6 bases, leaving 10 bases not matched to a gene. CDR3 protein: CASSPPQGARKTQYF. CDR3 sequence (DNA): TGTGCCAGCAGTCCCCCACAGGGGGCGCGGAAGACCCAGTACTTC.

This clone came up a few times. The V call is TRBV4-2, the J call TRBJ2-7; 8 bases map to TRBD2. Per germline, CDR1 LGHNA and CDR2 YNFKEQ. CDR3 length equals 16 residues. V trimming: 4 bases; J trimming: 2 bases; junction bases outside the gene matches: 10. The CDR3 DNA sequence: TGTGCCAGCAGCCCGCTGGGGCGCGGGGGGACCTACGAGCAGTACTTC. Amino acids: CASSPLGRGGTYEQYF.

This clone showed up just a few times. CDR3 in amino acids: CASSGGTGRNYGYTF. Here the CDR3 DNA reads TGTGCCAGCAGCGGCGGGACAGGACGAAACTATGGCTACACCTTC. The chain employs TRBV7-9 and TRBJ1-2; TRBD1 aligns across 8 bases. This CDR3 spans 15 amino acids. Losses at the gene ends were 5 bases for V and 2 bases for J; bases not matched to a gene: 7. Per germline, CDR1 SEHNR and CDR2 FQNEAQ (reference sequence).

The CDR3 sequence is CAWSVLDRVGPQHF. CDR3 DNA sequence: TGTGCCTGGAGTGTACTAGACAGGGTCGGGCCCCAGCATTTT. This chain connects TRBV30 to TRBJ1-5, with 7 bases matching TRBD1. Germline V gene sequence: CDR1 GTSNPN, CDR2 SVGIG (reference sequence). V lost 0 bases to trimming and J lost 9 bases; unmatched junction nucleotides: 8. CDR3 length equals 14 residues.

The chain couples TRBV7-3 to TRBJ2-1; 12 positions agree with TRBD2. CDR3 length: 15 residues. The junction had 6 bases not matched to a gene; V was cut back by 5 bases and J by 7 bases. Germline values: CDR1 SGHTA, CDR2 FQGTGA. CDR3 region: CASSRGLAGRNEQFF. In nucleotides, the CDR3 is TGTGCCAGCAGCCGTGGACTAGCGGGGAGGAATGAGCAGTTCTTC.

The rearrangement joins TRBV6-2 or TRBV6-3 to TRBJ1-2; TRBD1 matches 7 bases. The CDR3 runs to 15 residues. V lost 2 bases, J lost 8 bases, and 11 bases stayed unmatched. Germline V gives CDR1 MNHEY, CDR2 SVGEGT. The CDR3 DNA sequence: TGTGCCAGCAGTTACCCGCCGATCACAGGGGAAGGCTACACCTTC. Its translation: CASSYPPITGEGYTF.

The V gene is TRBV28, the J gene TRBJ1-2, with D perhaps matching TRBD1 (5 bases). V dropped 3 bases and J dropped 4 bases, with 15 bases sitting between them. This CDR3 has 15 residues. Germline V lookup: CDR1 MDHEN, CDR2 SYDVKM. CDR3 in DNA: TGTGCCAGCAGTTTCTCCAGGGTGGGAATCTATGGCTACACCTTC. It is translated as CASSFSRVGIYGYTF.

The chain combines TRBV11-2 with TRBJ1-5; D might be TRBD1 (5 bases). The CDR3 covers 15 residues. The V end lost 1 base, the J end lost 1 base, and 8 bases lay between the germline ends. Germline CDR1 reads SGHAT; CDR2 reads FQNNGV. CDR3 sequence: CASSLVGGSNQPQHF. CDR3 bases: TGTGCCAGCAGCTTAGTCGGGGGAAGCAATCAGCCCCAGCATTTT.

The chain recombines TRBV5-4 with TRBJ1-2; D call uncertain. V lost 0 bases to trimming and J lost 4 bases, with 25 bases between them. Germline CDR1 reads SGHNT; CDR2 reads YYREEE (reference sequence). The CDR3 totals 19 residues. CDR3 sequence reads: CASSLAFGTTLPLGYGYTF. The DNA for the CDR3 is TGTGCCAGCAGCTTGGCGTTTGGAACTACCTTACCCCTTGGCTATGGCTACACCTTC.

In nucleotides, the CDR3 is TGTGCCAGCAGCTATAGCGGGGGGAACAATGAGCAGTTCTTC. It encodes CASSYSGGNNEQFF. The V and J genes are TRBV7-8 and TRBJ2-1; 10 positions agree with TRBD2. This CDR3 has 14 amino acids. V was clipped by 4 bases and J by 5 bases; unmatched bases: 2. Germline lookup yields CDR1 SGHVS and CDR2 FQNEAQ. Variable domain in full (rest from reference TRBV7-8 and TRBJ2-1): GAGVSQSPRYKVAKRGQDVALRCDPISGHVSLFWYQQALGQGPEFLTYFQNEAQLDKSGLPSDRFFAERPEGSVSTLKIQRTQQEDSAVYLCASSYSGGNNEQFFGPGTRLTVL.

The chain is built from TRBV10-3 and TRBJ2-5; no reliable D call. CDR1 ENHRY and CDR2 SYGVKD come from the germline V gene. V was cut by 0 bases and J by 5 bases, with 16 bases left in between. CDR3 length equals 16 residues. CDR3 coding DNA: TGTGCCATCAGTGAGTCGTTGCGGCCGGATCGGGAGACCCAGTACTTC. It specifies CAISESLRPDRETQYF.

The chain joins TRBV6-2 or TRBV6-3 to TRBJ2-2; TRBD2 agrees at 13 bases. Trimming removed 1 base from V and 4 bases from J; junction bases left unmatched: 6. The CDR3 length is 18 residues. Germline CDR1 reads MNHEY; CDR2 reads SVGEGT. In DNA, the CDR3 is TGTGCCAGCAGTTACTTACGACTAGCGGGGGGCGTCACCGGGGAGCTGTTTTTT. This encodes CASSYLRLAGGVTGELFF.

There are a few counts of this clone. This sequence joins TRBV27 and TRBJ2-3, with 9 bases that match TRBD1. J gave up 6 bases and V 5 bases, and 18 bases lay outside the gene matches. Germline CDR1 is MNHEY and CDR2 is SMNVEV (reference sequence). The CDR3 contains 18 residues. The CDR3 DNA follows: TGTGCCAGCAGTCCGGGACAGGGTTTTCCCCCTAGAAGGGATACGCAGTATTTT. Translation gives CASSPGQGFPPRRDTQYF.

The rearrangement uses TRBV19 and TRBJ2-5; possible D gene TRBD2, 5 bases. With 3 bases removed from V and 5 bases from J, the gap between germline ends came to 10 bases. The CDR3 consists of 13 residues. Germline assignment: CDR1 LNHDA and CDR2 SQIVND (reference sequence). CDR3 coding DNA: TGTGCCAGTAGTATCCCCGGGGTGGAGACCCAGTACTTC. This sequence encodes CASSIPGVETQYF.

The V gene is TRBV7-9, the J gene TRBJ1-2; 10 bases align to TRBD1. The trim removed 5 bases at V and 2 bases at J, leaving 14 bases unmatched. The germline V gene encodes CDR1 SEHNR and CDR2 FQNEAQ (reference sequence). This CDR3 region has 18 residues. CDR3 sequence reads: CASSPSPFGTGDNYGYTF. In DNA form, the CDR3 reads TGTGCCAGCAGCCCGTCACCCTTTGGGACAGGGGACAACTATGGCTACACCTTC.

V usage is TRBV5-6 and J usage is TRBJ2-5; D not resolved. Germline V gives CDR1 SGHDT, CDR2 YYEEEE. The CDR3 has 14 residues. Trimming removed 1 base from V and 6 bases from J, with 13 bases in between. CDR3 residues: CASSLWAVVKTQYF. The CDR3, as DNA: TGTGCCAGCAGCTTGTGGGCTGTTGTGAAGACCCAGTACTTC.

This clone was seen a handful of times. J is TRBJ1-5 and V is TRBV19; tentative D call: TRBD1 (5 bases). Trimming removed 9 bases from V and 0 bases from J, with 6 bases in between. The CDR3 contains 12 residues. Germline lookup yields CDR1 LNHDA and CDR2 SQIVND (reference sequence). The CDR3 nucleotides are TGTGCCAGCAGGGTTAGCAATCAGCCCCAGCATTTT. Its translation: CASRVSNQPQHF.

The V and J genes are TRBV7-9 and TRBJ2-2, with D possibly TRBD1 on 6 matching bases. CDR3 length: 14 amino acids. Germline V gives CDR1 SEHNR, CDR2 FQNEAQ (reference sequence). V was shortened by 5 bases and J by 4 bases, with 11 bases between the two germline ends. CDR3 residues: CASSLGTSTGELFF. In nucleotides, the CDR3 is TGTGCCAGCAGCCTGGGGACAAGCACCGGGGAGCTGTTTTTT.

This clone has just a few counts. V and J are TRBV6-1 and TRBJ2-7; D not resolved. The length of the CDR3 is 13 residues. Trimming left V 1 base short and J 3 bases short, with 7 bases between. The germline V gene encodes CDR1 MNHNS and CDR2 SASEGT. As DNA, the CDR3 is TGTGCCAGCAGTGAAGGCAGATACTACGAGCAGTACTTC. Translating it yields CASSEGRYYEQYF.

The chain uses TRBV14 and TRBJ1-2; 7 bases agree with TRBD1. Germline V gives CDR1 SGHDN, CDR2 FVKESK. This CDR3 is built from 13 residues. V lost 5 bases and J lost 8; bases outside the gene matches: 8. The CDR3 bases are TGTGCCAGCAGCAAAGGGGGCTCCGGGGGCTACACCTTC. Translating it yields CASSKGGSGGYTF.

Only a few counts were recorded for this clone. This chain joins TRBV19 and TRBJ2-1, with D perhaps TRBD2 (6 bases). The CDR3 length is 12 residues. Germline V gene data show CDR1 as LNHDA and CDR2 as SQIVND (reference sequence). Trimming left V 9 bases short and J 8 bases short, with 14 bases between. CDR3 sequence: CARRPGEDEQFF. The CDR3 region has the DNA TGTGCCAGACGGCCCGGGGAGGATGAGCAGTTCTTC.

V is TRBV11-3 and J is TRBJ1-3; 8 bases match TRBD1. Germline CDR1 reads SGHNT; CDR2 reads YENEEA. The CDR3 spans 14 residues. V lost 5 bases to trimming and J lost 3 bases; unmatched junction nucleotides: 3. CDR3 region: CASSPDRVGNTIYF. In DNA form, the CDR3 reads TGTGCCAGCAGCCCGGACAGGGTTGGAAACACCATATATTTT.

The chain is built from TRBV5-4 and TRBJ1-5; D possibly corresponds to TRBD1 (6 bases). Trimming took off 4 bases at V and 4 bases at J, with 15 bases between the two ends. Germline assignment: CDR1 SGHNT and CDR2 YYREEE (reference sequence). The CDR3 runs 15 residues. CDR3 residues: CASSAGGQKNQPQHF. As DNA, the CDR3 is TGTGCCAGCAGCGCCGGCGGACAGAAAAATCAGCCCCAGCATTTT.

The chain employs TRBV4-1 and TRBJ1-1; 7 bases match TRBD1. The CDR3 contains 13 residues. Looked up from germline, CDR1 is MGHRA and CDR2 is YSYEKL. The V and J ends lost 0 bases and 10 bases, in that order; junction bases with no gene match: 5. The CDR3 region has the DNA TGCGCCAGCAGCCAAGAAAGACAGGGTAGAGCTTTCTTT. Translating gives CASSQERQGRAFF.

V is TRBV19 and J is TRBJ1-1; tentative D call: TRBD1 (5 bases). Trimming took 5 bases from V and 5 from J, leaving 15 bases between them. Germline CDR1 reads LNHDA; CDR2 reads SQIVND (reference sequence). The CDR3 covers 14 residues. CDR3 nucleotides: TGTGCCAGTAGTGCCCCCCAGGGTTGGACTGAAGCTTTCTTT. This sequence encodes CASSAPQGWTEAFF.

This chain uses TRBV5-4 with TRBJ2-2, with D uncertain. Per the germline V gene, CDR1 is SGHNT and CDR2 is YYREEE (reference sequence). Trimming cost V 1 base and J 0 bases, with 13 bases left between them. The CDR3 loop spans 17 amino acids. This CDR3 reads CASSLLGAFANTGELFF. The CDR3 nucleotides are TGTGCCAGCAGCTTGTTAGGAGCGTTCGCGAACACCGGGGAGCTGTTTTTT.

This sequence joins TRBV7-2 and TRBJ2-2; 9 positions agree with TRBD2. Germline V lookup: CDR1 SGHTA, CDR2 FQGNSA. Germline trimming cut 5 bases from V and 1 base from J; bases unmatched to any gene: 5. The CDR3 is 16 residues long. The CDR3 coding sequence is TGTGCCAGCAGCCCACGACTAGCGGTGAACACCGGGGAGCTGTTTTTT. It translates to CASSPRLAVNTGELFF. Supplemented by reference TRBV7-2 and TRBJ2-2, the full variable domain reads GAGVSQSPSNKVTEKGKDVELRCDPISGHTALYWYRQSLGQGLEFLIYFQGNSAPDKSGLPSDRFSAERTGGSVSTLTIQRTQQEDSAVYLCASSPRLAVNTGELFFGEGSRLTVL.

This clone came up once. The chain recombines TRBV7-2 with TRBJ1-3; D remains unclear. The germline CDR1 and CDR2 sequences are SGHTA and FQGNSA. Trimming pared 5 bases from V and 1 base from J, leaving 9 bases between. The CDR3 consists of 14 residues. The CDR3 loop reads CASSLPWSGNTIYF. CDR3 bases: TGTGCCAGCAGCCTACCTTGGTCTGGAAACACCATATATTTT. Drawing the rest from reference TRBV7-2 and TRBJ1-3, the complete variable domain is GAGVSQSPSNKVTEKGKDVELRCDPISGHTALYWYRQSLGQGLEFLIYFQGNSAPDKSGLPSDRFSAERTGGSVSTLTIQRTQQEDSAVYLCASSLPWSGNTIYFGEGSWLTVV.